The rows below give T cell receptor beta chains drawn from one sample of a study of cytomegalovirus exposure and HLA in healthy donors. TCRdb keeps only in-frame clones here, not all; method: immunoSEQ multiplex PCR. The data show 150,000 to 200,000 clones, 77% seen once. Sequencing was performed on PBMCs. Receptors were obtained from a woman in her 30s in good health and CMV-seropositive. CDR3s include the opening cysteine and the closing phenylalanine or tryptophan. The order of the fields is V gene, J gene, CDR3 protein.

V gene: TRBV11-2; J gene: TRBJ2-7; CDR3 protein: CASSRTGTVPYEQYF
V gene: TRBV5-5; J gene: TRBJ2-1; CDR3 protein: CASSLARIAGVNNEQFF
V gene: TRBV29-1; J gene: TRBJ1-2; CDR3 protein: CSVPLWEGRDYGYTF
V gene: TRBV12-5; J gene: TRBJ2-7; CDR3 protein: CASGLADRRYEQYF
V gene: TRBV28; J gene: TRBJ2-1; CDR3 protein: CASSLRGLAGPLEQFF
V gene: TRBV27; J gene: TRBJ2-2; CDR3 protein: CASSLQGWLAGELFF
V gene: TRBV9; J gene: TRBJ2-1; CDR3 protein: CASSVGWGGSVDEQFF
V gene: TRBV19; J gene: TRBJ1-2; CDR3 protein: CASSISLGTAGLYGYTF
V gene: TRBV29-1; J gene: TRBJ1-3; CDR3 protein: CSVEDGGRGGRNTIYF
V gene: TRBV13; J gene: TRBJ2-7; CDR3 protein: CASSLGGTNTYEQYF
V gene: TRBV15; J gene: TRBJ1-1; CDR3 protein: CATSRDRANTEAFF
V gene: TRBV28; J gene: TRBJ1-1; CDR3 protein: CASSYQEVHEAFF
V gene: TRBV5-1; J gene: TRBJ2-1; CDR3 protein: CASSSGLAGVSGRNEQFF
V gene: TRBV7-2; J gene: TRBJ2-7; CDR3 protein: CASSLGSWAGTYEQYF
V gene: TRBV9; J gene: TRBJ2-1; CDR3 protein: CASSVGGGGYNEQFF
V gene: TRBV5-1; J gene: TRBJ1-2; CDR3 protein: CASSLVGSDYGYTF
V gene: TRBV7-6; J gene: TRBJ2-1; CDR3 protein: CASSSFQREGYNEQFF
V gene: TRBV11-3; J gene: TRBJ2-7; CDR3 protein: CASSFGLAPSYEQYF
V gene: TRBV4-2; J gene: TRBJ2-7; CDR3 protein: CASSHNTGELTYEQYF
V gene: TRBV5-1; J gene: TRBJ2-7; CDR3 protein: CASSWTSGSSHEQYF
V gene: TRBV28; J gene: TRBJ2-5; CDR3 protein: CASSLSLQGIGETQYF
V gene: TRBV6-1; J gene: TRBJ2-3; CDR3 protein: CASSEVSGGWTDTQYF
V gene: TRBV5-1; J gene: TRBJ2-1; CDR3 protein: CASSASGRAAYNEQFF
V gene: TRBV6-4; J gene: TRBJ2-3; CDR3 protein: CASSTGTGVTDTQYF
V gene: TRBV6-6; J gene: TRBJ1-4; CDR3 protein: CASSYLRGANEKLFF
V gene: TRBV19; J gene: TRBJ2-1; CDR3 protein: CATSGVAGAEYNEQFF
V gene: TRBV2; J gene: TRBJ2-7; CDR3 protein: CASSEAPTGAGEQYF
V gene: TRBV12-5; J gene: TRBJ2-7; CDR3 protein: CASGLVPGTSGSPSAMGGAYEQYF
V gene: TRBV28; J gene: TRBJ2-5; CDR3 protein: CASSFFSGKTQYF
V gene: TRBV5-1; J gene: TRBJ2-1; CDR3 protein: CASGSPTSMDSPQGLYNEQFF
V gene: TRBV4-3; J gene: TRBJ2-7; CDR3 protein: CASSQLGQATYEQYF
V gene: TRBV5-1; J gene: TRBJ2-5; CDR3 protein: CASSPGGLAQETQYF
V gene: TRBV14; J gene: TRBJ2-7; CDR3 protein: CASSHLLGREGPYEQYF
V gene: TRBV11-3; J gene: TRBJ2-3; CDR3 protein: CASSATKTGEPDTQYF
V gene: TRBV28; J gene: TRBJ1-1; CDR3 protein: CATLGGVNTEAFF
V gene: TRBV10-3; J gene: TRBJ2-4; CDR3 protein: CAISGNRERTAKNIQYF
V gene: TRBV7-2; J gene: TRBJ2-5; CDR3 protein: CASSLDRETQYF
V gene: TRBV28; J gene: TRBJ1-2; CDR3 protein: CASLRPTGGYGYTF
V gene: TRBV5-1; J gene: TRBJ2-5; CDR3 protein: CASSLFPRADPQETQYF
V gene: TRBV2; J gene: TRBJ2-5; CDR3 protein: CASSENLRTVQETQYF
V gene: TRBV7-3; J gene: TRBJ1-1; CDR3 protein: CASSLQWGDQAFF
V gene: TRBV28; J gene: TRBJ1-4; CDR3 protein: CASRRGFEKLFF
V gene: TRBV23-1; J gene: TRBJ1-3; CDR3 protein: CASSQSEDLKPSAGNTIYF
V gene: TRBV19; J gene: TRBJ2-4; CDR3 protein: CASSIPDRGAKNIQYF
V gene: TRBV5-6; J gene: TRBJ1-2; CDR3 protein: CASSSRFYGYTF
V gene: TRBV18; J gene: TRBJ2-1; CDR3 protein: CASSPGQGYNEQFF
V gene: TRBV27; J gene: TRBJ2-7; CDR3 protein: CASSLLRGGSYEQYF
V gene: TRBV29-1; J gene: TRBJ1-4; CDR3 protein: CSVSGTPDNEKLFF
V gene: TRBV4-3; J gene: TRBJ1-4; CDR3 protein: CASSRSLVSTNEKLFF